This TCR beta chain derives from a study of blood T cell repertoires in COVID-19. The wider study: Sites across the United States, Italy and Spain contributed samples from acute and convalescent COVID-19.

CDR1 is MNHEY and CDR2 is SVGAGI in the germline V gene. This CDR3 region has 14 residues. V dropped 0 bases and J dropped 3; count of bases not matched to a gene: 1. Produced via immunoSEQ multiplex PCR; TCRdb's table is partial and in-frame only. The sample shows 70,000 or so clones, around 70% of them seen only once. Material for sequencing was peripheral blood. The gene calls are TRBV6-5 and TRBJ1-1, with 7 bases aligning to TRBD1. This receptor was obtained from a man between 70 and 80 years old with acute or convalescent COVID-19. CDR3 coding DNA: TGTGCCAGCAGTTACTCCGGACAGGACACTGAAGCTTTCTTT. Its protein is CASSYSGQDTEAFF.